A selection of T cell receptor beta chains follows, all from one sample in a study of T cell responses to AZD1222 COVID-19 vaccine. The table came from immunoSEQ multiplex PCR; TCRdb's copy has only in-frame clones and leaves some out. The data contain over 150,000 clones, approximately 94% of them seen just once; the ten biggest clones take up around 1.6%. The source material was peripheral blood, sampled 28 days after the second AZD1222 dose. The receptors originated from an adult who received the AZD1222 COVID-19 vaccine. CDR3s leave out the opening cysteine and the closing phenylalanine or tryptophan.

v_call cdr3_aa
TRBV6-5 ASSSTLYSNQPQH
TRBV13 ASSQGQRTYEQY
TRBV5-6 ASSLGGDYGYT
TRBV5-4 ASSFRGRTEAF
TRBV7-8 ASRLGVGNTEAF
TRBV5-6 ASSRISGVQGTQY
TRBV6-6 ASSEGMNTEAF
TRBV29-1 SVRGGNEKLF
TRBV11-3 ASSSVNTEAF
TRBV28 ASSLHPYRGEAF
TRBV11-2 ASEVGYEQY
TRBV27 ASSPRYKTTGNTIY
TRBV9 ASRRGDTGELF
TRBV21-1 ASSPRTPDAF
TRBV29-1 SVERHSGELF
TRBV27 ASSSNTEAF
TRBV28 ASSFFGRNTEAF
TRBV28 ASSLIRNIQY
TRBV11-3 ASSWVSGNTIY
TRBV6-6 ASSYPGVAF
TRBV5-4 ASGLAGGGTGELF
TRBV5-5 ASSLMGTQHSGNTIY
TRBV5-6 ASSLRARVGNQPQH
TRBV18 ASSRTGATNEKLF
TRBV6-4 ASSEQGGSYEQF
TRBV24-1 ATSELIHQF
TRBV6-5 ASRTGTLIYGYT
TRBV30 AWSISNYGYT
TRBV2 ASGQSSQF
TRBV11-3 ASSSPGEVYGYT
TRBV5-5 ASSPLAYQETQY
TRBV2 ASRTYEQY
TRBV5-4 ASSFSGDYGYT
TRBV5-1 ASSRDSNTEAF
TRBV2 ASSFNRGTNEKLF
TRBV5-1 ASRPGAGGTDEQF
TRBV14 ASSQLRSGPSGELF
TRBV19 ASSIGAGAFYEQY
TRBV19 ASSAQRREKLF
TRBV3-1/TRBV3-2 ASSQGTSGVFNEQF
TRBV25-1 ASSENPGRAIY
TRBV4-1 ASSQAREETQY
TRBV20-1 SANDRRFNQPQH
TRBV7-9 ASSSPGSYEQY
TRBV4-3 ASSPFKSANQPQH
TRBV5-1 ATSTEAYNEQF
TRBV11-2 ASSLDPGLGRDTQY
TRBV19 ASSRVAYDPSGNTIY
TRBV30 AWSDIREREQF
TRBV9 ASSPRDRTMGYT